This T cell receptor (beta chain) is drawn from a study of T-cell memory formation after mild COVID-19 (dated by TCRdb to about 2021). Looking at the study overall: TCR sequence clusters from the two donors were found to be largely donor specific. The cohort was made up of two young adult volunteers, one female and one male, who were previously healthy. In a couple of donors, T-cell clones that expanded and contracted after mild COVID-19 were followed by sequencing TCRalpha and TCRbeta repertoires longitudinally.

Ficoll-Paque density gradient centrifugation was the method used to isolate PBMCs. In the case of this clonotype: Its antigen remains undetermined. Base quality data are lacking; no much larger clone is found one base away.

The CDR3, cysteine through phenylalanine, is 16 amino acids long. Just CDR3 DNA is preserved here, 48 bases in frame from base 1. CDR1 and CDR2 are read off the germline V gene (reference sequence) as SGHNT and YYREEE. Trimming accounts for 2 bases at V and 2 bases at J, while the number of junction bases matched to no gene is 6. The paper as a whole reports these results and caveats: The second-wave clones that peaked on day 37 were not confirmed to be SARS-CoV-2 specific. Clones that contracted from day 15 to 85 showed balanced CD4/CD8 phenotypes, whereas a second wave of clones that expanded from day 15 to 37 leaned towards CD4+. Only two mild cases were covered in the study, and larger cohorts including severe cases with pre-infection samples were considered necessary. Contracting CD4+ clones turned up mainly in the CM and EM memory subsets, whereas EMRA was where CD8+ clones were enriched. Some responding clones were found in pre-infection memory, which suggests that pre-existing cross-reactive memory T cells took part in the SARS-CoV-2 response.

The sequencer was an Illumina NovaSeq 6000. TCRalpha and TCRbeta cDNA libraries were constructed by 5'RACE with constant-segment primers, with sample barcodes and unique molecular identifiers being introduced. Trizol reagent was used to extract RNA from every sample. The libraries were amplified in two PCR steps, and the second step added a second sample barcode and Illumina TruSeq adapters. Sequencing of the libraries was done on an Illumina NovaSeq, producing 2 x 150 bp paired-end reads. The study's processing was this. The reads were demultiplexed and collapsed into UMI-guided consensus sequences using migec v1.2.7. Using mixcr v2.1.11, UMI consensuses were aligned to TRA and TRB V and J templates and then assembled into clonotypes. Clonotypes were classified as expanded or contracted when called significant by both edgeR and NoisET, with noise models trained on biological replicates. edgeR calls used a false discovery rate-adjusted p below 0.01 and a log2 fold-change threshold of 1. As an exploratory analysis of dynamics, max-normalized trajectories of the 1000 most abundant clonotypes were examined by PCA with hierarchical clustering. Separately sequenced CD4+ and CD8+ repertoires were used to assign a CD4 or CD8 phenotype to each responding clone. TCRdb passed the public sequencing reads through fastp at Q25 and MiXCR, retaining productive beta sequences. Records with the same CDR3 protein are collapsed into one entry carrying the most frequent genes and DNA. The V and J calls here are based on TCRdb, not the publication. A total of 430,000 or so distinct CDR3 sequences appear in this sample, around 27% of them only once. The top ten hold about an eighth of the sample.

The chain employs TRBV5-4 and TRBJ1-3; 8 junctional bases match TRBD1. The source material was PBMCs or a T cell subset sorted from them (not recorded which). The source of this sequence is an adult woman who had mild COVID-19 (a few samples of this study predate the infection). The sample titles of this study are shuffled in the database, so cell type and time point are left out; the donor was told from shared clones. The CDR3 reads as follows: CASSLSGQGTGNTIYF. The nucleotides are TGTGCCAGCAGCTTAAGCGGACAGGGTACTGGAAACACCATATATTTT.